This is a list of T cell receptor beta chains from one sample in a study of blood T cell repertoires in COVID-19. Data came from immunoSEQ multiplex PCR; TCRdb stores just in-frame clones and leaves some out. Here the sample spans under 300,000 clones, around 86% being singletons. The sample taken for sequencing was peripheral blood. These receptor sequences come from a woman in her 70s with active or convalescent COVID-19. The CDR3 runs from the conserved cysteine through the conserved F or W. D genes are given only for firm matches. Expanded clones get a size class; other rows say once, few or many, or leave the size out.

j_call: TRBJ2-7; clone_size: .; d_call: TRBD1; v_call: TRBV19; cdr3_aa: CASSIRQGLEQYF; cdr3_nt: TGTGCCAGTAGCATCCGACAGGGCCTCGAGCAGTACTTC
j_call: TRBJ2-3; clone_size: .; d_call: TRBD1; v_call: TRBV7-9; cdr3_aa: CASSHRTGGPTDTQYF; cdr3_nt: TGTGCCAGCAGCCACAGGACAGGGGGGCCCACAGATACGCAGTATTTT
j_call: TRBJ1-2; clone_size: .; d_call: .; v_call: TRBV10-3; cdr3_aa: CAIYGTGGNGYTF; cdr3_nt: TGTGCCATCTACGGAACGGGGGGTAATGGCTACACCTTC
j_call: TRBJ1-2; clone_size: .; d_call: TRBD1; v_call: TRBV5-1; cdr3_aa: CASSGQGARGYTF; cdr3_nt: TGCGCCAGCAGCGGACAGGGGGCGCGTGGCTACACCTTC
j_call: TRBJ1-3; clone_size: .; d_call: .; v_call: TRBV5-1; cdr3_aa: CASSLSGDGNTIYF; cdr3_nt: TGCGCCAGCAGCTTGTCAGGGGATGGAAACACCATATATTTT
j_call: TRBJ1-6; clone_size: .; d_call: .; v_call: TRBV5-4; cdr3_aa: CARIVGGLYSPLHF; cdr3_nt: TGTGCCAGGATAGTGGGGGGGCTATATTCACCCCTCCACTTT
j_call: TRBJ1-1; clone_size: few; d_call: .; v_call: TRBV5-1; cdr3_aa: CASSPGRYTEAFF; cdr3_nt: TGCGCCAGCAGCCCAGGGAGGTACACTGAAGCTTTCTTT
j_call: TRBJ1-6; clone_size: once; d_call: .; v_call: TRBV5-8; cdr3_aa: CASSFAGGLNSPLHF; cdr3_nt: TGTGCCAGCAGCTTTGCAGGTGGACTGAATTCACCCCTCCACTTT
j_call: TRBJ1-2; clone_size: .; d_call: .; v_call: TRBV7-3; cdr3_aa: CASSPTTGGYGYTF; cdr3_nt: TGTGCCAGCAGCCCTACCACCGGTGGTTATGGCTACACCTTC
j_call: TRBJ2-1; clone_size: .; d_call: .; v_call: TRBV7-9; cdr3_aa: CASSPGHPGTKQFF; cdr3_nt: TGTGCCAGCAGCCCCGGGCATCCCGGGACAAAGCAGTTCTTC
j_call: TRBJ1-2; clone_size: .; d_call: TRBD1; v_call: TRBV6-1; cdr3_aa: CASSEAVFLGTGQGANYGYTF; cdr3_nt: TGTGCCAGCAGTGAAGCGGTTTTTTTGGGAACTGGACAGGGGGCTAACTATGGCTACACCTTC
j_call: TRBJ1-1; clone_size: .; d_call: .; v_call: TRBV7-9; cdr3_aa: CASSLSGQPNTEAFF; cdr3_nt: TGTGCCAGCAGCTTATCGGGACAACCGAACACTGAAGCTTTCTTT
j_call: TRBJ1-2; clone_size: .; d_call: TRBD1; v_call: TRBV25-1; cdr3_aa: CASSSIGQGEYGYTF; cdr3_nt: TGTGCCAGCAGTTCCATTGGACAGGGGGAATATGGCTACACCTTC
j_call: TRBJ1-4; clone_size: .; d_call: TRBD1; v_call: TRBV7-9; cdr3_aa: CASSLPHGTDENEKLFF; cdr3_nt: TGTGCCAGCAGCTTACCCCACGGGACAGATGAGAATGAAAAACTGTTTTTT
j_call: TRBJ2-4; clone_size: .; d_call: .; v_call: TRBV5-6; cdr3_aa: CASSPPGAINIQYF; cdr3_nt: TGTGCCAGCAGCCCCCCGGGAGCGATAAACATTCAGTACTTC
j_call: TRBJ1-1; clone_size: once; d_call: .; v_call: TRBV11-3; cdr3_aa: CASSLGGLSTEAFF; cdr3_nt: TGTGCCAGCAGCTTAGGAGGGTTGAGCACTGAAGCTTTCTTT
j_call: TRBJ1-5; clone_size: .; d_call: .; v_call: TRBV7-9; cdr3_aa: CASSLTSGGNQPQHF; cdr3_nt: TGTGCCAGCAGCTTGACATCGGGGGGCAATCAGCCCCAGCATTTT
j_call: TRBJ2-2; clone_size: .; d_call: .; v_call: TRBV3-1/TRBV3-2; cdr3_aa: CASSQGAFANTGELFF; cdr3_nt: TGTGCCAGCAGCCAGGGGGCGTTCGCGAACACCGGGGAGCTGTTTTTT
j_call: TRBJ2-1; clone_size: .; d_call: TRBD1; v_call: TRBV20-1; cdr3_aa: CSAKQGYEQFF; cdr3_nt: TGCAGTGCTAAACAGGGGTATGAGCAGTTCTTC
j_call: TRBJ1-2; clone_size: .; d_call: .; v_call: TRBV11-2; cdr3_aa: CASSLQGPGNGYTF; cdr3_nt: TGTGCCAGCAGCTTACAGGGGCCCGGAAATGGCTACACCTTC
j_call: TRBJ2-5; clone_size: .; d_call: .; v_call: TRBV19; cdr3_aa: CASSITRHQETQYF; cdr3_nt: TGTGCCAGTAGTATAACGCGGCATCAAGAGACCCAGTACTTC
j_call: TRBJ1-1; clone_size: .; d_call: .; v_call: TRBV24-1; cdr3_aa: CATSELQGTEAFF; cdr3_nt: TGTGCCACCAGTGAACTACAGGGCACTGAAGCTTTCTTT
j_call: TRBJ1-1; clone_size: .; d_call: .; v_call: TRBV15; cdr3_aa: CATSKGANTEAFF; cdr3_nt: TGTGCCACCAGCAAAGGGGCGAACACTGAAGCTTTCTTT
j_call: TRBJ1-2; clone_size: .; d_call: TRBD1; v_call: TRBV7-3; cdr3_aa: CASSGEVGTDWAF; cdr3_nt: TGTGCCAGCAGCGGAGAGGTGGGGACAGATTGGGCCTTC
j_call: TRBJ1-1; clone_size: once; d_call: TRBD1; v_call: TRBV5-6; cdr3_aa: CASSLLTGASEAFF; cdr3_nt: TGTGCCAGCAGCTTATTGACAGGGGCGAGCGAAGCTTTCTTT